This TCR beta chain was recorded in a study of T cell repertoires in cytomegalovirus infection (dated by TCRdb to between 2018 and 2020). Describing the broader study: The HLA type of each donor mattered for the analysis, because public TCR beta signatures pointed to carriage of CMV infection along with the matching HLA type.

General findings and caveats noted by the study authors: Cumulative frequency of public TCR beta family members discriminated carriers of CMV infection plus the relevant HLA type in this cohort and an independent approximately 400-donor cohort. In the ex vivo response, HLA-C-restricted CMV-specific TCR beta clonotypes were dominant, and in two of eight donors the single most frequent clonotype came from this HLA-C-restricted group.

Concerning this clonotype: The antigen this receptor binds is unknown. No base quality values were provided; no much bigger clone lies one nucleotide off.

The sample was run on an Illumina HiSeq 1500. The raw public reads went through TCRdb reprocessing: fastp at Q25, MiXCR clone calling, in-frame beta chains kept. CDR3 protein duplicates are merged, each entry listing the most common genes and DNA. This sample is represented by 150,000 to 200,000 distinct CDR3 sequences; roughly 17% of them were singletons. Around a sixth of the sample belongs to the ten largest clones. Inclusive of the bounding cysteine and phenylalanine, the CDR3 is 20 residues long. CDR3 DNA only is kept here, 60 bases in frame from base 1. V and J are trimmed by 0 bases and 0 bases, and the gene matches miss 10 bases of the junction. CDR1 and CDR2, per the germline V gene, are MGHRA and YSYEKL.

The clonotype comes from a human donor in good health (CMV status not recorded). Some clones in this sample may be carry-over from other donors' samples. Sequencing was performed on CD8+ T cells from PBMCs. The rearrangement joined TRBV4-1 to TRBJ2-4; TRBD2 matches 11 bases in the middle. The CDR3 region: CASSQDRLAGGKLAKNIQYF. The base sequence is TGCGCCAGCAGCCAAGATCGGCTAGCGGGGGGAAAACTAGCCAAAAACATTCAGTACTTC.